The 10 T cell receptor beta chains presented below share a single source sample, sequenced in a study of beta chain features in type 1 diabetes. The sequenced template was cDNA made from the entire isolated RNA. Sequenced by immunoSEQ multiplex PCR; TCRdb stores in-frame clones only, minus some. The sample has about 340,000 clones; approximately 8% are singletons. The sequenced material came from central memory CD4+ T cells from blood. The receptors here all came from a young woman in good health.

This clone has just a few counts. V usage is TRBV6-1 and J usage is TRBJ2-5; 9 bases line up with TRBD2. Germline V gene sequence: CDR1 MNHNS, CDR2 SASEGT. V dropped 7 bases and J dropped 5; count of bases not matched to a gene: 8. This CDR3 is 14 amino acids long. CDR3 region: CASKRGAETETQYF. CDR3 DNA sequence: TGTGCCAGCAAGCGGGGGGCAGAGACGGAGACCCAGTACTTC.

This clone was observed a few times. The chain couples TRBV7-3 to TRBJ2-1; D tentatively fits TRBD1 or TRBD2 (6 bases each). Germline CDR1 and CDR2: SGHTA and FQGTGA. Trimming left V 4 bases short and J 11 bases short, with 15 bases between. This CDR3 has 13 amino acids. The DNA for the CDR3 is TGTGCCAGCAGCTCTGAGAGGGGGGTCCAGCAGTTCTTC. It yields the protein CASSSERGVQQFF.

This rearrangement joins TRBV5-1 to TRBJ1-1; D remains unclear. CDR3 length equals 13 residues. Trimming removed 1 base from V and 3 bases from J, with 7 bases in between. Per germline, CDR1 SGHRS and CDR2 YFSETQ. CDR3: CASSLRQYTEAFF. As DNA, the CDR3 is TGCGCCAGCAGCTTGAGGCAGTACACTGAAGCTTTCTTT.

This clone was counted between two and nine times. The germline gene is not matched at one end of the junction; a read error may be the cause. V and J are TRBV10-3 and TRBJ2-3, with D possibly called TRBD1 or TRBD2 (5 bases each). Germline V lookup: CDR1 ENHRY, CDR2 SYGVKD. CDR3 size: 16 residues. The CDR3 spells CAISALGETATDTQNF. CDR3 sequence (DNA): TGTGCCATCAGTGCATTGGGGGAGACTGCCACAGATACGCAGAATTTT.

This clone has just a few counts. The chain carries TRBV5-1 and TRBJ2-3, with D maybe TRBD1 (6 bases). Trimming removed 4 bases from V and 3 bases from J, with 12 bases in between. Germline loops: CDR1 SGHRS, CDR2 YFSETQ. The CDR3 has 14 amino acids. Here the CDR3 DNA reads TGCGCCAGCAGCAGCGCCGGACAGACAGATACGCAGTATTTT. The encoded protein is CASSSAGQTDTQYF.

This clone was seen at least ten times. This chain links TRBV7-9 with TRBJ2-7, with D possibly being TRBD1 (6 bases). This CDR3 comprises 13 residues. The germline V gene encodes CDR1 SEHNR and CDR2 FQNEAQ (reference sequence). Deletions cut 7 bases from V and 3 bases from J, with 13 bases between. This CDR3 is CASTTIQGYEQYF. The CDR3 region has the DNA TGTGCCAGCACCACCATACAGGGCTACGAGCAGTACTTC.

This clone was observed a handful of times. The chain carries TRBV2 and TRBJ2-7; D remains ambiguous. This CDR3 contains 13 residues. V gave up 4 bases and J gave up 3 bases, with 10 bases separating them. Germline V CDR1 and CDR2: SNHLY, FYNNEI. Here the CDR3 reads CASSAAERYEQYF. In DNA, the CDR3 is TGTGCCAGCAGTGCGGCAGAGCGCTACGAGCAGTACTTC.

V gene TRBV28 combines with J gene TRBJ2-2; 7 nucleotides align to TRBD2. Looked up from germline, CDR1 is MDHEN and CDR2 is SYDVKM. The ends lost 2 bases at V and 4 bases at J; junction bases unmatched: 4. The CDR3 has 15 amino acids. This CDR3 reads CASSLAGAGTGELFF. In DNA, the CDR3 is TGTGCCAGCAGTTTAGCGGGAGCGGGCACCGGGGAGCTGTTTTTT.

This clone was picked up a small number of times. V gene TRBV7-9 combines with J gene TRBJ2-6, with a possible D match to TRBD1 (5 bases). CDR1 and CDR2 from the germline V gene are SEHNR and FQNEAQ (reference sequence). This CDR3 comprises 16 residues. V was trimmed by 4 bases and J by 2 bases, leaving 12 bases between them. The CDR3 spells CASSSGRATGANVLTF. The CDR3 nucleotides read TGTGCCAGCAGCTCGGGCAGGGCCACTGGGGCCAACGTCCTGACTTTC.

This clone turned up a few times. The chain links TRBV6-6 to TRBJ1-1, with D possibly being TRBD1 (5 bases). The CDR3 runs to 11 residues. Germline CDR1 MNHNY, CDR2 SVGAGI (reference sequence). V was clipped by 7 bases and J by 10 bases, with 13 bases between them. The CDR3 region has the DNA TGTGCCAGCACTTGGCAGGGAGGAGCTTTCTTT. It codes for CASTWQGGAFF.